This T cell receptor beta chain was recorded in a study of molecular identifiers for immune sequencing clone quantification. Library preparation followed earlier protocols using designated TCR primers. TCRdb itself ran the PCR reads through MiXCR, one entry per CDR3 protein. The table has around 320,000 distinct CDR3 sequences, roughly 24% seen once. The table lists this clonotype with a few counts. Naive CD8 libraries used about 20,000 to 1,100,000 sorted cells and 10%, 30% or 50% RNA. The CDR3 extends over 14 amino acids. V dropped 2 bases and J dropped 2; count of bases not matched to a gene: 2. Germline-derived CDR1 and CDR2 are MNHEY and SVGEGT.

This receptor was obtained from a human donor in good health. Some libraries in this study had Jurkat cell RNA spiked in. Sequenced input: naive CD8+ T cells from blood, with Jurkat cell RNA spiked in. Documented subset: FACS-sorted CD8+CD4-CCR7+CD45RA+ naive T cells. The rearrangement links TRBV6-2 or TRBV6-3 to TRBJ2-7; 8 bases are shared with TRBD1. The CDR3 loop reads CASSYQQGAYEQYF. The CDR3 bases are TGTGCCAGCAGTTACCAACAGGGGGCCTACGAGCAGTACTTC.